This is a list of T cell receptor beta chains from one sample in a study of cytomegalovirus exposure and HLA in healthy donors. Clones were sequenced by immunoSEQ multiplex PCR, and TCRdb holds only the in-frame ones, with some missing. The sample lists about 140,000 clones; 76% were seen once. Sequencing was carried out using PBMCs. The receptors originated from a woman between 40 and 50 years old in good health and CMV-seronegative. Each CDR3 is given with its conserved first and last residue. The order of the fields is D gene, V gene, clone size, J gene, CDR3 DNA, CDR3 protein. A D gene is named only where the DNA matches it firmly. Clone size is stated in some rows and not others, as once, few, many or a class when expanded.

NA	TRBV5-8	NA	TRBJ2-5	TGTGCCAGCAGCTTGGGGGCCCTGGGCCTTCCACAAGAGACCCAGTACTTC	CASSLGALGLPQETQYF
NA	TRBV19	NA	TRBJ1-3	TGTGCCAGTAGTATTCGGGGAAACACCATATATTTT	CASSIRGNTIYF
NA	TRBV5-5	NA	TRBJ2-2	TGTGCCAGCAGCTACTTGACAGGAAACACCGGGGAGCTGTTTTTT	CASSYLTGNTGELFF
NA	TRBV19	NA	TRBJ2-5	TGTGCCAGTAGTATGCGGGGTAGGGAGACCCAGTACTTC	CASSMRGRETQYF
NA	TRBV6-5	NA	TRBJ1-2	TGTGCCAGCAGTTACTCGCGGGGAATAAGTGGCTACACCTTC	CASSYSRGISGYTF
NA	TRBV10-1	NA	TRBJ2-7	TGCGCCAGCAGTGAATGGGCCAGGGCCGGTATCAACTACGAGCAGTACTTC	CASSEWARAGINYEQYF
TRBD1	TRBV7-9	once	TRBJ1-3	TGTGCCAGCAGCTTATCAGGGGGGTCCTCTGGAAACACCATATATTTT	CASSLSGGSSGNTIYF
NA	TRBV11-3	NA	TRBJ2-3	TGTGCCAGCAGCTTTGGATACAGCTTCACAGATACGCAGTATTTT	CASSFGYSFTDTQYF
TRBD1	TRBV7-9	NA	TRBJ1-2	TGTGCCAGCAGTTCCCGGGACAGGGACCTTTGGGGCTACACCTTC	CASSSRDRDLWGYTF
NA	TRBV5-4	NA	TRBJ1-4	TGTGCCAGCAGCCTCGGACAGTTTTCCTCTAATGAAAAACTGTTTTTT	CASSLGQFSSNEKLFF
NA	TRBV30	NA	TRBJ2-7	TGTGCCTGGAGTGTGCACATAAACTACGAGCAGTACTTC	CAWSVHINYEQYF
NA	TRBV7-2	NA	TRBJ2-7	TGTGCCAGCACCTCTACCACAGGTGCCTACGAGCAGTACTTC	CASTSTTGAYEQYF
TRBD1	TRBV7-9	NA	TRBJ1-1	TGTGCCAGCAGCTCTGACAGGGGGTCGGGTGAAGCTTTCTTT	CASSSDRGSGEAFF
NA	TRBV2	NA	TRBJ1-2	TGTGCCAGCAGTGAAGCGCATTGGGCAGGGTACTATGGCTACACCTTC	CASSEAHWAGYYGYTF
NA	TRBV28	NA	TRBJ1-4	TGTGCCAGCAGTTTAGTGAAGGGGCTGGGGGAAAAACTGTTTTTT	CASSLVKGLGEKLFF
TRBD1	TRBV9	NA	TRBJ1-4	TGTGCCAGCAGCGTGGGACAGGGCGGCGGAAAACTGTTTTTT	CASSVGQGGGKLFF
NA	TRBV5-1	NA	TRBJ1-4	TGCGCCAGCAGCTTGCAGGGCACGGCAACTAATGAAAAACTGTTTTTT	CASSLQGTATNEKLFF
NA	TRBV18	few	TRBJ1-2	TGTGCCAGCTCACCAGCCGGAGGGAGCTATGGCTACACCTTC	CASSPAGGSYGYTF
NA	TRBV30	NA	TRBJ1-2	TGTGCCTGGATGGAGAGGGCGCCTGGCTACACCTTC	CAWMERAPGYTF
NA	TRBV30	NA	TRBJ1-2	TGTGCCTGGAGTGTTTCCGGAGGGTATGGCTACACCTTC	CAWSVSGGYGYTF
TRBD1	TRBV10-1	NA	TRBJ2-7	TGCGCCAGCAGCAGGGACAGTTTGACCGAGCAGTACTTC	CASSRDSLTEQYF
TRBD1	TRBV6-6	NA	TRBJ1-5	TGTGCCAGCAGTTACCTGGGGACAGGGAACCAGCCCCAGCATTTT	CASSYLGTGNQPQHF
NA	TRBV6-5	once	TRBJ1-2	TGTGCCGCGGCCGGGACTCACTATGGCTACACCTTC	CAAAGTHYGYTF
NA	TRBV5-6	few	TRBJ1-5	TGTGCCAGCAGCTTGGTCGGCAGCGATCAGCCCCAGCATTTT	CASSLVGSDQPQHF
NA	TRBV19	NA	TRBJ1-5	TGTGCCAGTAGTTCCAGGGATGGCAATCAGCCCCAGCATTTT	CASSSRDGNQPQHF
NA	TRBV2	NA	TRBJ2-7	TGTGCCAGCAGTGAAGCGCGAGACTGGTCCGGAGGCTACGAGCAGTACTTC	CASSEARDWSGGYEQYF
NA	TRBV25-1	few	TRBJ2-6	TGTGCCAGCAGTGAGTATACTGGGGCCAACGTCCTGACTTTC	CASSEYTGANVLTF
NA	TRBV7-9	NA	TRBJ2-5	TGTGCCAGCACCTCTGGGAGGGGGGGCACTCAAGAGACCCAGTACTTC	CASTSGRGGTQETQYF
NA	TRBV10-1	NA	TRBJ2-1	TGCGCCAGCAGTGACTTCGGGTTGCTCTTCTTC	CASSDFGLLFF
NA	TRBV5-1	NA	TRBJ2-1	TGCGCCAGCAGCTTGGTGGCGACCCAGGGTAATGAGCAGTTCTTC	CASSLVATQGNEQFF